The clone carrying this T cell receptor beta chain was recorded a few times. Individual cDNA molecules received unique molecular identifiers. TCRdb called the 5' RACE reads again in MiXCR, with one record for every CDR3 protein. The sample includes tens of thousands of distinct CDR3 sequences, 10% to 15% seen only once; the top ten take approximately 4.7%. This record comes from a study of early T cells in non-severe SARS-CoV-2 infection. Across the whole study: Bulk RNA isolated from unsorted whole blood underwent sequencing; chains were not paired.

With 1 base clipped from V and 10 bases from J, the junction kept 8 bases outside the gene matches. This CDR3 has 16 residues. CDR1 and CDR2 (germline): LGHNA, YSLEER. The clonotype was recovered from an adult who was a healthcare worker with PCR-confirmed SARS-CoV-2 infection or an uninfected control (not recorded which). The sequenced sample consisted of whole blood. The J gene is TRBJ2-1, the V gene TRBV4-3; 12 nucleotides match TRBD2. The CDR3 here is CASSQATSGGPGEQFF. The CDR3 coding sequence is TGCGCCAGCAGCCAAGCTACTAGCGGGGGGCCAGGGGAGCAGTTCTTC.